The clone carrying this T cell receptor (beta chain) was counted once. This CDR3 comprises 15 residues. Germline lookup yields CDR1 MNHEY and CDR2 SVGAGI. The germline V and J ends were trimmed by 6 bases and 6 bases, with 18 bases remaining between them. Study processing details: Amplification from reference gene primers served as the basis for estimated nucleated cell counts. Sequencing used immunoSEQ multiplex PCR; TCRdb keeps in-frame clones, though not all of them. V, J and clone size are taken as reported in that table, and D and trimming were inferred from the DNA itself. The repertoire holds approximately 46,000 clones, around 91% seen once, with approximately 2.8% in the top ten. The source of the sample is a study of blood T cell repertoires in COVID-19. Study context: Samples taken during acute and convalescent COVID-19 were collected in the United States, Italy and Spain. PBMCs, B-cell-depleted T cells, or T cells provided the cDNA or gDNA that made up the material.

The source of this sequence is a man aged 45-60 years with active COVID-19. Sequenced sample: peripheral blood. This chain uses TRBV6-5 with TRBJ1-5; the D is unclear. CDR3 loop: CASRDGEWQTQPQHF. Written as DNA, the CDR3 is TGTGCCAGCAGGGACGGGGAGTGGCAAACTCAGCCCCAGCATTTT.